This TCR beta chain derives from a study of control samples from healthy donors and cancer patients. The CDR3 contains 17 residues. V was clipped by 0 bases and J by 0 bases; unmatched bases: 8. Looked up from germline, CDR1 is LGHNA and CDR2 is YSLEER. Data came from immunoSEQ multiplex PCR; TCRdb stores just in-frame clones and leaves some out. The sample holds 350,000 to 450,000 clones, 80% to 95% seen once. This TCR was recovered from a man in his forties or fifties with head and neck cancer. Sequences were obtained from PBMCs. The V gene is TRBV4-3, the J gene TRBJ2-7; the match to TRBD1 covers 7 bases. Here the CDR3 DNA reads TGCGCCAGCAGCCAAGAGGACAACAGGGGATTCTCCTACGAGCAGTACTTC. Protein product: CASSQEDNRGFSYEQYF.